Given below is one T cell receptor (beta chain) in context. The data were obtained in a study of T cells in tuberculosis. Assay: immunoSEQ multiplex PCR; the TCRdb copy retains only in-frame clones and omits some. The sample lists around 26,000 clones; around nine tenths were seen once. CDR3 size: 14 residues. The V segment lost 0 bases and the J segment 5 bases; nucleotides outside the gene matches: 2. CDR1 and CDR2 from the germline V gene are SGHRS and YFSETQ. The sample taken for sequencing was PBMCs. This rearrangement joins TRBV5-1 to TRBJ2-3; 8 bases match TRBD2. This clonotype originated in a donor between 10 and 35 years old with latent tuberculosis or without tuberculosis infection. Some clones in this sample may be carry-over from other donors' samples. DNA for the CDR3: TGCGCCAGCAGCTTGGGTACTAGCGGAGATACGCAGTATTTT. It yields the protein CASSLGTSGDTQYF.